This entry concerns a single TCR beta chain. Its antigen is still unknown. Germline CDR1 is MNHEY and CDR2 is SMNVEV (reference sequence). CDR3 length: 14 amino acids. V shed 4 bases and J shed 3 bases, with 12 bases lying between them. This sample stems from a study of shared clonotypes between healthy human individuals. Study-level background: Aged 18 to 49, the donors were a couple of women and a few men.

Naivety among CD8 cells was defined by CD45RO negativity and positive CCR7 selection, thereby excluding terminally differentiated effector memory CD45RA+ cells. There were only Caucasian adults among the donors, and all lived in Nashville, Tennessee. Study-wide results and limits: Memory subsets had estimated richness that was generally smaller than that of naive subsets. It was anticipated that sequencing depth would influence how many clonotypes donors shared.

Libraries were prepared by immunoSEQ multiplex PCR; TCRdb keeps only in-frame clonotypes and omits some of them. The repertoire consists of roughly 770,000 clones, with roughly 96% occurring once and the leading ten covering under 0.3%. The J gene is TRBJ2-5, the V gene TRBV27; no clear D gene. The material sequenced was naive CD8+ T cells sorted from blood. This TCR was recovered from a man younger than 40 in good health. CDR3 DNA sequence: TGTGCCAGCAGTTCATATCGGCGGAAAGAGACCCAGTACTTC. Translation: CASSSYRRKETQYF.